A single sample is the source of the 3 T cell receptor beta chains below, sequenced in a study of post-analysis software for immune sequencing data. General study points: The study found TRBV5-6, TRBV5-1 and TRBV20-1 among roughly 5 TRBV segments more frequent in patients than controls.

Antigens for these TCRs are unknown. Prepared libraries of TCR beta cDNA carried unique molecular identifiers. One entry per CDR3 protein, called by TCRdb with MiXCR from the PCR reads. This table has over 700,000 distinct CDR3 sequences, roughly 29% appearing once. Sequencing input: blood. The receptors originated from a girl under 18 with multiple sclerosis.

This clonotype was detected only a few times. This chain connects TRBV29-1 to TRBJ2-1; no clear D gene. The CDR3 totals 14 residues. Germline V gene lookup returns CDR1 SQVTM and CDR2 ANQGSEA. The V and J ends lost 3 bases and 4 bases respectively, with 13 bases between them. CDR3 DNA sequence: TGCAGCGTTGACGTGGTTTCGGCGTACAATGAGCAGTTCTTC. It translates to CSVDVVSAYNEQFF.

This clonotype was counted a few times. The chain employs TRBV20-1 and TRBJ1-4; the D is unclear. Looked up from germline, CDR1 is DFQATT and CDR2 is SNEGSKA (reference sequence). V was trimmed by 4 bases and J by 7 bases, leaving 22 bases between them. The CDR3 length is 16 residues. The CDR3 DNA sequence: TGCAGTGCTAATCCGAGGGATTGGGGATTTGGTGAAAAACTGTTTTTT. This translates into CSANPRDWGFGEKLFF.

This clonotype was found a few times. The CDR3 DNA sequence: TGCAGTGCTAGACCGGGCGAGGGACTAGGCTACGAGCAGTACTTC. Its protein product is CSARPGEGLGYEQYF. The J gene is TRBJ2-7, the V gene TRBV20-1; 8 positions match TRBD2. CDR1 and CDR2 from the germline V gene are DFQATT and SNEGSKA (reference sequence). CDR3 length equals 15 residues. V lost 2 bases, J lost 3 bases, and 9 bases stayed unmatched.